The rows below give T cell receptor beta chains drawn from one sample of a study of response to subunit inactivated influenza vaccine. TCRdb passed the RT-PCR reads through MiXCR, listing each CDR3 protein once. The sample holds approximately 300,000 distinct CDR3 sequences; approximately 20% are singletons and the top ten take over 9%. The source was PBMCs from blood, collected roughly 20 months after vaccination. The receptors derive from a man between 50 and 69 years old who received an inactivated influenza vaccine. Both conserved end residues are part of each CDR3. The order of the fields is D gene, CDR3 length, V gene, clone size, J gene, CDR3 protein, CDR3 DNA. D genes are given only for firm matches. Size values are once, few and many counts, or a class for expanded clones, and some rows have none.

D gene: NA; CDR3 length: 15; V gene: TRBV28; clone size: few; J gene: TRBJ2-2; CDR3 protein: CASSKGTPNTGELFF; CDR3 DNA: TGTGCCAGCAGCAAAGGGACACCAAACACCGGGGAGCTGTTTTTT
D gene: NA; CDR3 length: 13; V gene: TRBV20-1; clone size: few; J gene: TRBJ1-6; CDR3 protein: CSARSIADSPLHF; CDR3 DNA: TGCAGTGCTAGATCTATTGCGGACTCACCCCTCCACTTT
D gene: NA; CDR3 length: 11; V gene: TRBV25-1; clone size: NA; J gene: TRBJ1-2; CDR3 protein: CATRRGIGYTF; CDR3 DNA: TGTGCCACCCGGAGGGGGATTGGCTACACCTTC
D gene: NA; CDR3 length: 13; V gene: TRBV10-3; clone size: few; J gene: TRBJ2-4; CDR3 protein: CAISEGSSYIQYF; CDR3 DNA: TGTGCCATCAGTGAAGGGAGTTCGTACATTCAGTACTTC
D gene: NA; CDR3 length: 14; V gene: TRBV12-3/TRBV12-4; clone size: NA; J gene: TRBJ1-5; CDR3 protein: CASSFGREIQPQHF; CDR3 DNA: TGTGCCAGCAGTTTCGGTAGGGAAATTCAGCCCCAGCATTTT
D gene: TRBD1; CDR3 length: 15; V gene: TRBV4-2; clone size: many; J gene: TRBJ1-1; CDR3 protein: CASSQNRGRNTEAFF; CDR3 DNA: TGTGCCAGCAGCCAAAACAGGGGAAGGAACACTGAAGCTTTCTTT
D gene: TRBD1; CDR3 length: 13; V gene: TRBV5-1; clone size: NA; J gene: TRBJ2-3; CDR3 protein: CASKGAVTDTQYF; CDR3 DNA: TGCGCCAGCAAGGGGGCCGTCACAGATACGCAGTATTTT
D gene: NA; CDR3 length: 16; V gene: TRBV20-1; clone size: few; J gene: TRBJ1-6; CDR3 protein: CSARGVQGLSNSPLHF; CDR3 DNA: TGCAGTGCTAGAGGGGTTCAGGGGTTAAGTAATTCACCCCTCCACTTT
D gene: TRBD2; CDR3 length: 14; V gene: TRBV14; clone size: few; J gene: TRBJ2-1; CDR3 protein: CASSQAGGLNEQFF; CDR3 DNA: TGTGCCAGCAGCCAAGCGGGGGGGCTCAATGAGCAGTTCTTC
D gene: TRBD1; CDR3 length: 13; V gene: TRBV27; clone size: NA; J gene: TRBJ1-2; CDR3 protein: CASRGQGYYGYTF; CDR3 DNA: TGTGCCAGCAGGGGACAGGGGTACTATGGCTACACCTTC
D gene: TRBD1; CDR3 length: 13; V gene: TRBV28; clone size: NA; J gene: TRBJ2-7; CDR3 protein: CASRDRGPYEQYF; CDR3 DNA: TGTGCCAGCAGGGACAGGGGACCCTACGAGCAGTACTTC
D gene: TRBD2; CDR3 length: 15; V gene: TRBV7-2; clone size: few; J gene: TRBJ2-1; CDR3 protein: CASSVTSGGAGEQFF; CDR3 DNA: TGTGCCAGCAGCGTTACTAGCGGGGGGGCCGGTGAGCAGTTCTTC
D gene: NA; CDR3 length: 13; V gene: TRBV5-1; clone size: many; J gene: TRBJ1-1; CDR3 protein: CASRAEGSREAFF; CDR3 DNA: TGCGCCAGCAGGGCGGAGGGAAGCAGAGAAGCTTTCTTT
D gene: NA; CDR3 length: 13; V gene: TRBV7-6; clone size: NA; J gene: TRBJ1-1; CDR3 protein: CASSLVRETEAFF; CDR3 DNA: TGTGCCAGCAGCTTAGTTCGGGAGACTGAAGCTTTCTTT
D gene: TRBD1; CDR3 length: 15; V gene: TRBV12-3/TRBV12-4; clone size: many; J gene: TRBJ1-5; CDR3 protein: CASSLEQGRHQPQHF; CDR3 DNA: TGTGCCAGCAGTTTAGAACAGGGGCGGCATCAGCCCCAGCATTTT
D gene: NA; CDR3 length: 15; V gene: TRBV20-1; clone size: NA; J gene: TRBJ1-5; CDR3 protein: CSARKGRASMQPQHF; CDR3 DNA: TGCAGTGCTAGGAAGGGCAGGGCGTCCATGCAGCCCCAGCATTTT
D gene: NA; CDR3 length: 16; V gene: TRBV6-5; clone size: NA; J gene: TRBJ1-1; CDR3 protein: CASSYSFRVSNTEAFF; CDR3 DNA: TGTGCCAGCAGTTACTCGTTCCGTGTTTCGAACACTGAAGCTTTCTTT
D gene: NA; CDR3 length: 16; V gene: TRBV7-9; clone size: NA; J gene: TRBJ2-2; CDR3 protein: CASSNRDGANTGELFF; CDR3 DNA: TGTGCCAGCAGCAACCGGGACGGCGCGAACACCGGGGAGCTGTTTTTT
D gene: TRBD1; CDR3 length: 16; V gene: TRBV28; clone size: NA; J gene: TRBJ2-5; CDR3 protein: CASSSPGGQGRETQYF; CDR3 DNA: TGTGCCAGCAGTTCACCGGGGGGACAGGGGAGGGAGACCCAGTACTTC
D gene: TRBD1; CDR3 length: 15; V gene: TRBV14; clone size: NA; J gene: TRBJ2-1; CDR3 protein: CASSPDRGSYNEQFF; CDR3 DNA: TGTGCCAGCAGCCCAGACAGGGGGAGCTACAATGAGCAGTTCTTC
D gene: NA; CDR3 length: 11; V gene: TRBV6-2/TRBV6-3; clone size: NA; J gene: TRBJ2-1; CDR3 protein: CASSPGTEQFF; CDR3 DNA: TGTGCCAGCAGTCCCGGGACAGAGCAGTTCTTC
D gene: NA; CDR3 length: 13; V gene: TRBV27; clone size: NA; J gene: TRBJ2-7; CDR3 protein: CASSFTEAYEQYF; CDR3 DNA: TGTGCCAGCAGTTTCACGGAAGCCTACGAGCAGTACTTC
D gene: NA; CDR3 length: 13; V gene: TRBV7-8; clone size: few; J gene: TRBJ2-2; CDR3 protein: CASSSGVTGELFF; CDR3 DNA: TGTGCCAGCAGCTCAGGGGTCACCGGGGAGCTGTTTTTT
D gene: TRBD2; CDR3 length: 16; V gene: TRBV7-2; clone size: many; J gene: TRBJ2-1; CDR3 protein: CASSRGLAGGYNEQFF; CDR3 DNA: TGTGCCAGCAGCCGAGGACTAGCGGGGGGTTACAATGAGCAGTTCTTC
D gene: NA; CDR3 length: 12; V gene: TRBV12-3/TRBV12-4; clone size: many; J gene: TRBJ1-5; CDR3 protein: CASSFWGQPQHF; CDR3 DNA: TGTGCCAGCAGCTTCTGGGGTCAGCCCCAGCATTTT
D gene: NA; CDR3 length: 13; V gene: TRBV20-1; clone size: NA; J gene: TRBJ2-7; CDR3 protein: CSAPYWASYEQYF; CDR3 DNA: TGCAGTGCTCCGTACTGGGCATCCTACGAGCAGTACTTC
D gene: NA; CDR3 length: 13; V gene: TRBV11-1; clone size: NA; J gene: TRBJ2-2; CDR3 protein: CASSLSESGELFF; CDR3 DNA: TGTGCCAGCAGCTTATCGGAGTCCGGGGAGCTGTTTTTT
D gene: TRBD1; CDR3 length: 17; V gene: TRBV7-2; clone size: NA; J gene: TRBJ1-2; CDR3 protein: CASSLVWDRGQGYGYTF; CDR3 DNA: TGTGCCAGCAGCTTAGTCTGGGACAGGGGGCAAGGCTATGGCTACACCTTC
D gene: TRBD1; CDR3 length: 17; V gene: TRBV18; clone size: NA; J gene: TRBJ1-1; CDR3 protein: CASSPTGKDYSGTEAFF; CDR3 DNA: TGTGCCAGCTCACCGACAGGGAAGGACTATTCGGGCACTGAAGCTTTCTTT
D gene: TRBD1; CDR3 length: 16; V gene: TRBV4-2; clone size: NA; J gene: TRBJ1-3; CDR3 protein: CASSQETGGDGNTIYF; CDR3 DNA: TGTGCCAGCAGCCAAGAAACAGGGGGCGATGGGAACACCATATATTTT
D gene: NA; CDR3 length: 17; V gene: TRBV4-2; clone size: few; J gene: TRBJ1-2; CDR3 protein: CASSQDYGRVDSDGYTF; CDR3 DNA: TGTGCCAGCAGCCAAGATTATGGCAGAGTGGACTCCGATGGCTACACCTTC
D gene: NA; CDR3 length: 12; V gene: TRBV29-1; clone size: few; J gene: TRBJ2-2; CDR3 protein: CSVVRGTGELFF; CDR3 DNA: TGCAGCGTTGTGCGGGGCACCGGGGAGCTGTTTTTT
D gene: TRBD2; CDR3 length: 15; V gene: TRBV12-3/TRBV12-4; clone size: NA; J gene: TRBJ2-5; CDR3 protein: CASSFTSGGQETQYF; CDR3 DNA: TGTGCCAGCAGTTTTACTAGCGGGGGACAAGAGACCCAGTACTTC
D gene: NA; CDR3 length: 13; V gene: TRBV28; clone size: few; J gene: TRBJ1-5; CDR3 protein: CASTSEGDQPQHF; CDR3 DNA: TGTGCCAGCACCTCAGAGGGGGATCAGCCCCAGCATTTT
D gene: NA; CDR3 length: 14; V gene: TRBV2; clone size: NA; J gene: TRBJ2-2; CDR3 protein: CASSQGHNTGELFF; CDR3 DNA: TGTGCCAGCAGTCAGGGACATAACACCGGGGAGCTGTTTTTT
D gene: NA; CDR3 length: 15; V gene: TRBV6-2/TRBV6-3; clone size: few; J gene: TRBJ2-3; CDR3 protein: CASSYGVGVTDTQYF; CDR3 DNA: TGTGCCAGCAGTTACGGGGTGGGGGTCACAGATACGCAGTATTTT
D gene: TRBD2; CDR3 length: 21; V gene: TRBV7-6; clone size: NA; J gene: TRBJ2-1; CDR3 protein: CASSIPSWIAGVVGHDNEQFF; CDR3 DNA: TGTGCCAGCAGCATACCGTCATGGATAGCGGGAGTGGTTGGTCACGACAATGAGCAGTTCTTC
D gene: NA; CDR3 length: 18; V gene: TRBV4-3; clone size: NA; J gene: TRBJ1-2; CDR3 protein: CASSQDVGAARLNYGYTF; CDR3 DNA: TGCGCCAGCAGCCAAGATGTGGGGGCAGCACGCCTTAACTATGGCTACACCTTC
D gene: NA; CDR3 length: 15; V gene: TRBV4-3; clone size: NA; J gene: TRBJ1-2; CDR3 protein: CASSQDIDSDYGYTF; CDR3 DNA: TGCGCCAGCAGCCAAGATATTGACAGCGACTATGGCTACACCTTC
D gene: TRBD1; CDR3 length: 14; V gene: TRBV11-2; clone size: NA; J gene: TRBJ1-2; CDR3 protein: CASSLSQGMDGYTF; CDR3 DNA: TGTGCCAGCAGCTTATCACAGGGGATGGATGGCTACACCTTC
D gene: NA; CDR3 length: 13; V gene: TRBV28; clone size: NA; J gene: TRBJ2-7; CDR3 protein: CASLRHGDYEQYF; CDR3 DNA: TGTGCCAGCCTACGACACGGGGACTACGAGCAGTACTTC